The source of this TCR beta chain is a study of blood T cell repertoires in COVID-19. CDR1 MNHEY and CDR2 SVGAGI come from the germline V gene. V shed 6 bases, J shed 12 bases, and the junction held 15 bases outside the gene matches. The CDR3 loop spans 15 amino acids. The data were produced by immunoSEQ multiplex PCR, yet TCRdb's version contains in-frame clones alone and is incomplete. The sample carries around 290,000 clones, around 87% recorded once. The sequence came from a woman in her 50s who had recovered from COVID-19. Material: peripheral blood. V and J are TRBV6-5 and TRBJ2-1; 9 positions match TRBD2. CDR3 region: CASSYDRTSAMSQFF. As DNA, the CDR3 is TGTGCCAGCAGCTACGACAGGACTAGCGCGATGTCGCAGTTCTTC.